The 31 T cell receptor beta chains below were found in one sample sequenced in a study of monozygotic twins with inflammatory bowel disease. TCRdb processed the 5' RACE reads again and assigns one entry to each CDR3 protein, with no DNA. The sample holds around 97,000 distinct CDR3 sequences. The specimen sequenced was blood. The receptors were sampled from a human donor with ulcerative colitis or Crohn's disease, or a healthy co-twin of an affected twin (not recorded which).

The V and J genes are TRBV5-1 and TRBJ2-3. This CDR3 contains 14 residues. CDR1 is SGHRS, CDR2 YFSETQ, per germline. This CDR3 is CASSFRLDGDTQYF.

The chain joins TRBV6-1 to TRBJ2-1; as DNA is missing, the TRBD1 call by TCRdb cannot be tested. This CDR3 region has 15 residues. Germline V gene data show CDR1 as MNHNS and CDR2 as SASEGT. The CDR3 loop is CASSGDRGGVNEQFF.

The chain recombines TRBV7-2 with TRBJ2-2; the TCRdb call, TRBD1, lacks DNA for checking. CDR1 is SGHTA and CDR2 is FQGNSA in the germline V gene. CDR3 length: 15 amino acids. CDR3 protein: CASSLGDRVSGELFF.

The chain links TRBV6-5 to TRBJ2-2; TCRdb's D gene call, TRBD2, goes unchecked for lack of DNA. This CDR3 is 21 amino acids long. In germline, CDR1 is MNHEY, CDR2 SVGAGI. CDR3 region: CASRRVPSGTRPNSNTGELFF.

The chain uses TRBV12-3 or TRBV12-4 and TRBJ2-7. CDR3 length: 14 residues. The CDR3 loop is CASSLRYDSYEQYF.

The chain uses TRBV20-1 and TRBJ1-6. The CDR3 loop spans 14 amino acids. CDR1 is DFQATT, CDR2 SNEGSKA, per germline (reference sequence). The CDR3 spells CSASEIAAFSPLHF.

The J gene is TRBJ2-1, the V gene TRBV7-7; TCRdb designates TRBD2, a call that cannot be tested without DNA. Germline CDR1 SSHAT, CDR2 FNYEAQ (reference sequence). The CDR3 is made up of 18 amino acids. CDR3 in amino acids: CASSLRVSGGSSYNEQFF.

The chain recombines TRBV6-5 with TRBJ2-4; without DNA, the TCRdb call of TRBD1 cannot be checked. The CDR3 spans 14 residues. CDR1 and CDR2 from the germline V gene are MNHEY and SVGAGI. The CDR3 is CASSYSIRDHFQYF.

The rearrangement uses TRBV5-1 and TRBJ2-7; the D call from TCRdb, TRBD2, cannot be confirmed without DNA. This CDR3 spans 14 amino acids. Germline V lookup: CDR1 SGHRS, CDR2 YFSETQ. The CDR3 spells CASKGTSGSYEQYF.

The chain employs TRBV5-1 and TRBJ2-3; absent DNA, TCRdb's TRBD1 call cannot be checked. The germline V gene encodes CDR1 SGHRS and CDR2 YFSETQ. The CDR3 totals 13 residues. The CDR3 loop is CASSWTVTDTQYF.

The chain recombines TRBV18 with TRBJ2-5; TCRdb proposes TRBD1, but this gene call is untestable without DNA. Germline V gene sequence: CDR1 KGHSH, CDR2 LQKENI. There are 14 residues in the CDR3. The CDR3 reads CASSPDRGYETQYF.

This chain uses TRBV30 with TRBJ1-1; TCRdb returns TRBD1, unconfirmable since there is no DNA. The V gene's germline CDR1 is GTSNPN and CDR2 SVGIG (reference sequence). The length of the CDR3 is 13 residues. The CDR3 reads CAWSPLRGTEAFF.

The chain joins TRBV21-1 to TRBJ1-3. TRBV21-1 counts as a pseudogene. The CDR3 runs 15 residues. The CDR3 protein is CASIRTVSSGNTIYF.

V and J are TRBV7-2 and TRBJ1-1; TCRdb gives TRBD1 as the D gene, but with no DNA this cannot be confirmed. The germline V gene encodes CDR1 SGHTA and CDR2 FQGNSA. The CDR3 covers 15 residues. The CDR3 is CASSLAFGQGSEAFF.

The gene calls are TRBV19 and TRBJ2-7. This CDR3 has 15 residues. Germline assignment: CDR1 LNHDA and CDR2 SQIVND (reference sequence). This chain's CDR3 is CASSAGWGNSYEQYF.

CDR3 sequence: CASSPLRQRNTDTQYF. The rearrangement joins TRBV27 to TRBJ2-3; TCRdb calls TRBD1, which cannot be checked without DNA. This CDR3 has 16 amino acids. Germline V gene sequence: CDR1 MNHEY, CDR2 SMNVEV (reference sequence).

The chain couples TRBV20-1 to TRBJ1-1; the TRBD1 assignment by TCRdb is unverifiable without DNA. CDR3 size: 13 residues. The germline V gene has CDR1 DFQATT and CDR2 SNEGSKA (reference sequence). The CDR3: CSALGGRSTEAFF.

The gene calls are TRBV5-1 and TRBJ2-1; without DNA, the TCRdb call of TRBD2 cannot be checked. Germline lookup yields CDR1 SGHRS and CDR2 YFSETQ. This CDR3 spans 18 amino acids. CDR3 loop: CASSPRLATPSSYNEQFF.

The chain joins TRBV9 to TRBJ2-3; the TCRdb call, TRBD1, lacks DNA for checking. CDR1 is SGDLS and CDR2 is YYNGEE in the germline V gene. The CDR3 totals 14 residues. CDR3 protein: CASSADRGTDTQYF.

The CDR3 region is CASSSRAGAAYEQYF. The chain couples TRBV7-8 to TRBJ2-7; TCRdb calls TRBD2, which cannot be checked without DNA. CDR3 size: 15 residues. Germline CDR1 is SGHVS and CDR2 is FQNEAQ.

The chain combines TRBV7-2 with TRBJ2-3; TCRdb's D call of TRBD2 is untestable without DNA. The length of the CDR3 is 14 residues. Germline V gene data show CDR1 as SGHTA and CDR2 as FQGNSA. This CDR3 reads CASSRGGAGSTQYF.

The rearrangement uses TRBV6-5 and TRBJ2-1. Germline V gene lookup returns CDR1 MNHEY and CDR2 SVGAGI. The CDR3 runs 15 residues. The CDR3 loop is CASSYQSGLSNEQFF.

The rearrangement links TRBV15 to TRBJ2-2; lacking DNA, the TRBD2 call made by TCRdb goes unchecked. Looked up from germline, CDR1 is LNHNV and CDR2 is YYDKDF (reference sequence). The CDR3 loop spans 14 amino acids. CDR3 in amino acids: CATTPQLNTGELFF. The variable domain in full, completed from reference TRBV15 and TRBJ2-2, reads DAMVIQNPRYQVTQFGKPVTLSCSQTLNHNVMYWYQQKSSQAPKLLFHYYDKDFNNEADTPDNFQSRRPNTSFCFLDIRSPGLGDTAMYLCATTPQLNTGELFFGEGSRLTVL.

V usage is TRBV5-1 and J usage is TRBJ2-3; the TCRdb D gene call, TRBD2, has no DNA to confirm it. Germline V gene data show CDR1 as SGHRS and CDR2 as YFSETQ. CDR3 length: 17 amino acids. The CDR3 reads CASSLPLGPDPPDTQYF.

CDR3: CASSTEVWDAEAFF. V usage is TRBV7-9 and J usage is TRBJ1-1. The length of the CDR3 is 14 residues. Germline CDR1 SEHNR, CDR2 FQNEAQ (reference sequence).

V gene TRBV5-1 combines with J gene TRBJ2-5; TCRdb proposes TRBD1, but this gene call is untestable without DNA. From germline, CDR1 is SGHRS and CDR2 YFSETQ. The CDR3 is made up of 16 amino acids. The CDR3 sequence is CASSLIPGQLQETQYF.

The chain recombines TRBV15 with TRBJ2-5; TCRdb gives TRBD2 as the D gene, but with no DNA this cannot be confirmed. CDR1 and CDR2 (germline): LNHNV, YYDKDF (reference sequence). CDR3 length: 15 amino acids. The CDR3 is CATSLGGASRETQYF.

The V and J genes are TRBV30 and TRBJ1-2; the D call of TRBD1 rests on TCRdb alone, since no DNA is present to check it. Germline-derived CDR1 and CDR2 are GTSNPN and SVGIG (reference sequence). This CDR3 has 11 amino acids. This chain's CDR3 is CAAGTGSGYTF.

The V gene is TRBV27, the J gene TRBJ2-2; TCRdb's D call of TRBD1 is untestable without DNA. The CDR3 loop spans 15 amino acids. Germline V lookup: CDR1 MNHEY, CDR2 SMNVEV (reference sequence). The CDR3 is CASSSRDHTTGELFF.

The V and J genes are TRBV28 and TRBJ2-1; no DNA is available, so the TRBD2 call from TCRdb remains unchecked. Per the germline V gene, CDR1 is MDHEN and CDR2 is SYDVKM. CDR3 length: 16 residues. This chain's CDR3 is CASSLWLAGGRGEQFF.

The genes are TRBV4-3 and TRBJ2-3; as DNA is missing, the TRBD2 call by TCRdb cannot be tested. CDR1 is LGHNA, CDR2 YSLEER, per germline. The CDR3 length is 18 residues. This CDR3 is CASSQDPGTSGFMDTQYF.